Given below is one TCR beta chain in context. Its binding antigen is unknown. It has no much larger one-base neighbor in the sample; base qualities were not kept. The data are from a study of OX40 agonist ivuxolimab in advanced cancers. For context, the study as a whole: Ivuxolimab, which targeted the costimulatory receptor OX40 (CD134), was an agonistic, fully human IgG2 monoclonal antibody. Intravenous ivuxolimab was administered to patients every 2 weeks at six dose levels: 0.01, 0.1, 0.3, 1.5, 3 and 10 mg/kg. Of the approximately 54 dose-escalation patients, hepatocellular carcinoma was present in 19, melanoma in approximately 15, renal cell carcinoma in 9 and head and neck cancer in 9. In the dose-escalation cohort, 82.7% of patients were male, and the mean age was approximately 60 years, with a range of roughly 20 to 80. Patients were allowed to have had prior anti-PD-1, anti-PD-L1 or anti-CTLA-4 therapy, and 40% of the dose-escalation patients had been treated with checkpoint inhibitors. Partial responses were achieved by three dose-escalation patients, of whom one had hepatocellular carcinoma and two had cutaneous melanoma. The purpose of peripheral TCRbeta sequencing was to test whether ivuxolimab changed TCR sequence diversity and led to clonal T-cell expansion. The paper reports the monotherapy dose-escalation portion (N of about 54 patients) of the phase I ivuxolimab trial. Study-wide findings and limitations: In partial responders in the 0.1-3.0 mg/kg groups, normalized peripheral clonal expansion was found to be among the lowest, especially among CD8+ T cells. The antigen specificity of the peripheral T cells that underwent clonal expansion was not determined. After ivuxolimab, expanded clones were on average more numerous among CD8+ T cells than among CD4+ T cells. At doses from 0.1 to 3.0 mg/kg, clonal expansion was seen in both CD4+ and CD8+ blood T cells between baseline and week 6. Low levels of normalized T-cell clonal expansion were also seen in some nonresponding patients.

As encoded in the germline V gene, CDR1 is MDHEN while CDR2 is SYDVKM. V is pared back by 1 base and J by 6 bases, with 10 bases lying between the germline termini. The CDR3, from cysteine to phenylalanine, totals 14 residues. The DNA shown is the 42-base CDR3, in frame from base 1. Patients with a history of autoimmune disease or receiving systemic immunosuppression were excluded from the trial. Peripheral blood for TCR sequencing was collected from all dose cohorts at baseline, on cycle 4 day 1, and on cycle 7 day 1. The samples were drawn from a first-in-human, open-label, multicenter phase I dose-escalation trial of ivuxolimab. The trial enrolled adults with locally advanced or metastatic head and neck squamous cell, hepatocellular, melanoma or renal cell carcinoma. Before TCR sequencing, CD4+ and CD8+ T cells were separately sorted from peripheral blood. Genomic DNA was extracted from sorted cells for sequencing of the TCRbeta CDR3 region. TCRbeta CDR3 regions were sequenced using the immunoSEQ Assay. The source is immuneACCESS, and TCRdb retained only in-frame sequences with V and J called. Part of the clones is not carried over; for the studies checked, unresolved V genes explain less than half of this, and the remainder is unexplained. The sample includes approximately 38,000 clones, with about 90% observed a single time. Around 33% of the sample is held by the ten biggest clonotypes.

The sample consisted of CD4+ or CD8+ T cells sorted from blood, taken in a trial of the OX40 agonist ivuxolimab. The clonotype originates from an adult with an advanced solid tumor such as melanoma, head and neck, liver or kidney cancer. Recombination joined TRBV28 with TRBJ1-5; TRBD1 is a weak D gene call, 6 bases matching. The CDR3 here reads CASSLYREGQPQHF. The base sequence is TGTGCCAGCAGTTTATACAGGGAAGGTCAGCCCCAGCATTTT.